The 25 T cell receptor beta chains reported below all come from one sample, sequenced in a study of T cell changes during pregnancy in multiple sclerosis. Repertoires were generated with immunoSEQ multiplex PCR, while TCRdb's copy carries only in-frame clones and drops some. The repertoire includes 43,000 or so clones, about 87% of them detected once, and 1.9% sits in the top ten. The sample in question was peripheral blood, obtained in the first trimester of pregnancy. These receptors all come from a female donor with multiple sclerosis, enrolled in a pregnancy study.

As DNA, the CDR3 is TGTGCCAGCAGTTTAGGGACAGGGTGGTCCGTGGTTGGCTACACCTTC. Its translation is CASSLGTGWSVVGYTF. This sequence joins TRBV28 and TRBJ1-2, with 9 bases fitting TRBD1. This CDR3 spans 16 amino acids. In germline, CDR1 is MDHEN, CDR2 SYDVKM. Trimming removed 2 bases from V and 7 bases from J; junction bases left unmatched: 11.

This rearrangement joins TRBV6-5 to TRBJ2-5, with D perhaps matching TRBD1 (6 bases). The CDR3 totals 13 residues. CDR1 and CDR2 from the germline V gene are MNHEY and SVGAGI. Trimming removed 6 bases at V and 5 bases at J, with 13 bases between. CDR3 residues: CASRPQGDETQYF. The CDR3 DNA reads as TGTGCCAGCAGGCCACAGGGAGACGAGACCCAGTACTTC.

The chain combines TRBV19 with TRBJ2-6, with TRBD1 matching over 9 bases. The CDR3 covers 18 residues. CDR1 LNHDA and CDR2 SQIVND come from the germline V gene (reference sequence). J was trimmed by 0 bases and V by 5 bases; bases with no gene match: 8. The DNA of the CDR3 is TGTGCCAGTAGTCCCTGGACAGGGGCAAGCTCTGGGGCCAACGTCCTGACTTTC. Translation gives CASSPWTGASSGANVLTF. Full variable domain (remainder filled in from reference TRBV19 and TRBJ2-6): DGGITQSPKYLFRKEGQNVTLSCEQNLNHDAMYWYRQDPGQGLRLIYYSQIVNDFQKGDIAEGYSVSREKKESFPLTVTSAQKNPTAFYLCASSPWTGASSGANVLTFGAGSRLTVL.

The rearrangement uses TRBV7-2 and TRBJ2-1, with TRBD2 identical over 12 bases. Germline V gene lookup returns CDR1 SGHTA and CDR2 FQGNSA. Germline trimming cut 5 bases from V and 5 bases from J; bases unmatched to any gene: 7. The CDR3 runs to 16 residues. CDR3 region: CASSLRLAGVHNEQFF. In nucleotides, the CDR3 is TGTGCCAGCAGCCTCCGACTAGCGGGGGTTCACAATGAGCAGTTCTTC. The whole variable domain, filled in from reference TRBV7-2 and TRBJ2-1, reads GAGVSQSPSNKVTEKGKDVELRCDPISGHTALYWYRQSLGQGLEFLIYFQGNSAPDKSGLPSDRFSAERTGGSVSTLTIQRTQQEDSAVYLCASSLRLAGVHNEQFFGPGTRLTVL.

Comments on this clone: One end of the junction fails to match germline, which may point to a read error. The genes are TRBV5-6 and TRBJ2-7; D perhaps matches TRBD1 (5 bases). The CDR3 has 13 amino acids. Germline V CDR1 and CDR2: SGHDT, YYEEEE. CDR3 DNA sequence: TGTGCCAGCAGCTTGGGGCAGACAGAAAGAAGGGACTTC. Translated, it gives CASSLGQTERRDF.

The chain uses TRBV6-5 and TRBJ1-2, with 8 bases aligning to TRBD1. After removal of 5 bases from V and 8 bases from J, the junction contained 7 bases not matched to a gene. Germline CDR1 and CDR2: MNHEY and SVGAGI. CDR3 length equals 13 residues. CDR3 in DNA: TGTGCCAGCAGTCGACAGGGGTCGATCGGCTACACCTTC. Protein product: CASSRQGSIGYTF.

The chain has TRBV27 and TRBJ1-1; maybe TRBD1 (5 bases). CDR1 and CDR2 (germline): MNHEY, SMNVEV (reference sequence). V was shortened by 6 bases and J by 7 bases, with 12 bases between the two germline ends. CDR3 length equals 12 residues. CDR3: CASSWRDGEAFF. CDR3 coding DNA: TGTGCCAGCAGCTGGCGGGACGGTGAAGCTTTCTTT.

The gene calls are TRBV6-1 and TRBJ1-4; a possible D gene is TRBD1 (6 bases). V lost 8 bases to trimming and J lost 4 bases, with 17 bases between them. The V gene's germline CDR1 is MNHNS and CDR2 SASEGT. This CDR3 contains 15 residues. The CDR3 region has the DNA TGTGCCAGCCGAGGGGGGAGGGGTCGTAATGAAAAACTGTTTTTT. Amino acids: CASRGGRGRNEKLFF.

The chain combines TRBV5-1 with TRBJ1-5; 10 bases agree with TRBD1. V shed 4 bases, J shed 5 bases, and the junction held 6 bases outside the gene matches. The CDR3 consists of 15 residues. The germline gives CDR1 SGHRS, CDR2 YFSETQ. The CDR3 loop is CASSMTGGGDQPQHF. CDR3 nucleotide sequence: TGCGCCAGCAGCATGACAGGGGGCGGTGATCAGCCCCAGCATTTT. Variable domain in full (rest from reference TRBV5-1 and TRBJ1-5): KAGVTQTPRYLIKTRGQQVTLSCSPISGHRSVSWYQQTPGQGLQFLFEYFSETQRNKGNFPGRFSGRQFSNSRSEMNVSTLELGDSALYLCASSMTGGGDQPQHFGDGTRLSIL.

The chain employs TRBV5-8 and TRBJ1-6; maybe TRBD1 (6 bases). Germline V lookup: CDR1 SGHTS, CDR2 YDEGEE. Trimming stripped 5 bases from V and 2 bases from J, with 14 bases between. This CDR3 comprises 16 residues. CDR3 in amino acids: CASRSLWGPYNSPLHF. The DNA of the CDR3 is TGTGCCAGCAGGAGTTTGTGGGGGCCCTATAATTCACCCCTCCACTTT.

The V gene is TRBV7-2, the J gene TRBJ2-3; the match to TRBD1 covers 7 bases. The length of the CDR3 is 15 residues. Germline V gives CDR1 SGHTA, CDR2 FQGNSA. V dropped 1 base and J dropped 3; count of bases not matched to a gene: 4. This CDR3 is CASSLETGRTDTQYF. The CDR3 nucleotides are TGTGCCAGCAGCTTAGAGACAGGGCGGACAGATACGCAGTATTTT.

This rearrangement joins TRBV5-6 to TRBJ2-2, with 7 nucleotides matching TRBD2. The trim removed 5 bases at V and 6 bases at J, leaving 7 bases unmatched. CDR1 SGHDT and CDR2 YYEEEE come from the germline V gene. CDR3 size: 14 residues. The DNA of the CDR3 is TGTGCCAGCAGGGCCCTAACTAGCGCCGGGGAGCTGTTTTTT. This codes for CASRALTSAGELFF.

The genes are TRBV29-1 and TRBJ2-7, with D perhaps matching TRBD1 (5 bases). The V and J ends lost 6 bases and 2 bases respectively, with 14 bases between them. Germline V gives CDR1 SQVTM, CDR2 ANQGSEA. The CDR3 length is 13 residues. For the CDR3, the DNA is TGCAGCGTGGCGGCAGGGTCCGCCTACGAGCAGTACTTC. Its translation: CSVAAGSAYEQYF.

The V and J genes are TRBV5-1 and TRBJ2-7, with 9 positions matching TRBD2. Losses at the gene ends were 0 bases for V and 0 bases for J; bases not matched to a gene: 7. The CDR3 has 17 residues. Germline CDR1 is SGHRS and CDR2 is YFSETQ. The CDR3 region is CASSLGISGGVSYEQYF. The CDR3 DNA sequence: TGCGCCAGCAGCTTGGGTATTAGCGGGGGTGTCTCCTACGAGCAGTACTTC.

This clone was seen once. The V and J genes are TRBV30 and TRBJ2-3, with 9 bases identical to TRBD2. The CDR3 has 17 amino acids. The V gene end was trimmed by 5 bases and the J gene end by 0 bases; junction bases not matched to a gene: 12. Germline lookup yields CDR1 GTSNPN and CDR2 SVGIG (reference sequence). The CDR3 DNA follows: TGTGCCTGGCTGCGGGGGGGGATAGTACGTAGCACAGATACGCAGTATTTT. This translates into CAWLRGGIVRSTDTQYF. Together with reference TRBV30 and TRBJ2-3, the CDR3 gives the full variable domain: SQTIHQWPATLVQPVGSPLSLECTVEGTSNPNLYWYRQAAGRGLQLLFYSVGIGQISSEVPQNLSASRPQDRQFILSSKKLLLSDSGFYLCAWLRGGIVRSTDTQYFGPGTRLTVL.

The chain employs TRBV15 and TRBJ1-2; tentatively, D is TRBD1 (5 bases). Per germline, CDR1 LNHNV and CDR2 YYDKDF (reference sequence). The CDR3 totals 14 residues. Trimming left V 0 bases short and J 4 bases short, with 9 bases between. This CDR3 reads CATSRDKGIYGYTF. The CDR3 DNA reads as TGTGCCACCAGCAGAGATAAGGGGATCTATGGCTACACCTTC.

This rearrangement joins TRBV7-2 to TRBJ1-5; D perhaps matches TRBD1 (6 bases). Trimming removed 5 bases from V and 10 bases from J, with 18 bases in between. CDR3 length: 14 residues. From germline, CDR1 is SGHTA and CDR2 FQGNSA. The CDR3 DNA follows: TGTGCCAGCAGCCCAAGGGGGGGTTCACTTCCCCAGCATTTT. Translated, it gives CASSPRGGSLPQHF.

J is TRBJ2-7 and V is TRBV19; maybe TRBD2 (7 bases). CDR3 length: 15 residues. The germline V gene encodes CDR1 LNHDA and CDR2 SQIVND (reference sequence). Trimming took off 3 bases at V and 3 bases at J, with 15 bases between the two ends. CDR3 bases: TGTGCCAGTAGTATTGGGGGGGGGCCCTTCTACGAGCAGTACTTC. Amino acids: CASSIGGGPFYEQYF. The complete variable domain, with remaining parts taken from reference TRBV19 and TRBJ2-7, reads DGGITQSPKYLFRKEGQNVTLSCEQNLNHDAMYWYRQDPGQGLRLIYYSQIVNDFQKGDIAEGYSVSREKKESFPLTVTSAQKNPTAFYLCASSIGGGPFYEQYFGPGTRLTVT.

V and J are TRBV11-1 and TRBJ2-2; D is undetermined. The CDR3 covers 16 residues. Germline CDR1 is SGHAT and CDR2 is FQDESV (reference sequence). V was cut by 5 bases and J by 6 bases, with 19 bases left in between. Here the CDR3 reads CASSPGFFAEAGELFF. The CDR3, as DNA: TGTGCCAGCAGCCCGGGTTTTTTCGCGGAAGCCGGGGAGCTGTTTTTT.

The chain recombines TRBV9 with TRBJ2-3; 10 positions match TRBD2. The V gene's germline CDR1 is SGDLS and CDR2 YYNGEE. The CDR3 runs 16 residues. V gave up 4 bases and J gave up 1 base; unmatched junction bases: 6. For the CDR3, the DNA is TGTGCCAGCAGCACAATCCTAGCGGGGGGCACAGATACGCAGTATTTT. Translated, it gives CASSTILAGGTDTQYF. Looking up the rest from reference TRBV9 and TRBJ2-3 gives the full variable domain: DSGVTQTPKHLITATGQRVTLRCSPRSGDLSVYWYQQSLDQGLQFLIQYYNGEERAKGNILERFSAQQFPDLHSELNLSSLELGDSALYFCASSTILAGGTDTQYFGPGTRLTVL.

The rearrangement links TRBV27 to TRBJ2-3, with a tentative D call TRBD2 (5 bases). Germline assignment: CDR1 MNHEY and CDR2 SMNVEV (reference sequence). This CDR3 spans 13 amino acids. Deletions cut 3 bases from V and 6 bases from J, with 10 bases between. The DNA of the CDR3 is TGTGCCAGCAGTTTGCGAGGCGGGGATACGCAGTATTTT. The encoded protein is CASSLRGGDTQYF.

The chain combines TRBV6-5 with TRBJ2-1; D remains unclear. Trimming stripped 2 bases from V and 7 bases from J, with 12 bases between. The CDR3 runs 14 residues. Germline V gene lookup returns CDR1 MNHEY and CDR2 SVGAGI. The CDR3 DNA sequence: TGTGCCAGCAGTTACAACAGAAGATTAAATGAGCAGTTCTTC. This sequence encodes CASSYNRRLNEQFF.

The J gene is TRBJ1-4, the V gene TRBV29-1; 9 bases align to TRBD1. J gave up 7 bases and V 6 bases, and 6 bases lay outside the gene matches. CDR1 SQVTM and CDR2 ANQGSEA come from the germline V gene. CDR3 length: 13 residues. The CDR3 DNA is TGCAGCGTCTCACAGGGGGCGTCTGAAAAACTGTTTTTT. It translates to CSVSQGASEKLFF.

Concerning this clone: One end of the junction varies from germline; a read error may be responsible. This chain connects TRBV5-4 to TRBJ2-7; TRBD2 agrees at 8 bases. The CDR3 consists of 14 residues. Germline V lookup: CDR1 SGHNT, CDR2 YYREEE (reference sequence). CDR3 nucleotides: TGTGCCAGCAGCTTTAAGGTTAGCGGGACCCTCCATGTCTTC. Its protein is CASSFKVSGTLHVF.

This rearrangement joins TRBV4-1 to TRBJ1-2; D ambiguous. The CDR3 consists of 17 residues. Germline V gene sequence: CDR1 MGHRA, CDR2 YSYEKL. The V and J ends lost 4 bases and 4 bases respectively, with 22 bases between them. The CDR3 sequence is CASSPRSWLPSGYGYTF. The DNA for the CDR3 is TGCGCCAGCAGCCCCCGTTCGTGGCTCCCCAGCGGCTATGGCTACACCTTC.